The 18 T cell receptor beta chains presented below share a single source sample, sequenced in a study of identical twins. TCRdb processed the 5' RACE reads anew with MiXCR; each CDR3 protein has one entry. The repertoire holds about 690,000 distinct CDR3 sequences, with 5.5% to 6.5% as singletons. Material for sequencing was naive T cells sorted from blood. These receptors were taken from a man younger than 30 in good health.

This clonotype was seen a handful of times. The CDR3 bases are TGTGCCAGCAGCTCCCCGTTAGTTGCGACCAACTCCTACAATGAGCAGTTCTTC. It translates to CASSSPLVATNSYNEQFF. The chain is built from TRBV11-1 and TRBJ2-1; D not resolved. Trimming left V 4 bases short and J 0 bases short, with 19 bases between. This CDR3 region has 18 residues. Per germline, CDR1 SGHAT and CDR2 FQDESV (reference sequence).

This clonotype was seen ten or more times. The chain carries TRBV29-1 and TRBJ2-7, with a tentative D call TRBD2 (6 bases). V shed 3 bases and J shed 0 bases, with 15 bases lying between them. This CDR3 has 15 amino acids. The germline V gene encodes CDR1 SQVTM and CDR2 ANQGSEA. This CDR3 reads CSVDGVSGNSYEQYF. The DNA for the CDR3 is TGCAGCGTTGATGGGGTTAGCGGAAACTCCTACGAGCAGTACTTC.

The J gene is TRBJ2-1, the V gene TRBV29-1, with D perhaps matching TRBD1 or TRBD2 (5 bases each). Germline V gene data show CDR1 as SQVTM and CDR2 as ANQGSEA. V lost 5 bases to trimming and J lost 10 bases, with 15 bases between them. This CDR3 region has 12 residues. As DNA, the CDR3 is TGCAGCGTTATAAAGGGACGAGGGGAGCAGTTCTTC. This codes for CSVIKGRGEQFF.

This clonotype was seen many times. V usage is TRBV6-1 and J usage is TRBJ2-7, with TRBD1 matching over 7 bases. Germline V gene lookup returns CDR1 MNHNS and CDR2 SASEGT. The J segment lost 10 bases and the V segment lost 11 bases, leaving 17 bases of the junction unmatched. The CDR3 is 13 residues long. In DNA form, the CDR3 reads TGTGCCGCTTCGTTGAAGGGACAGCCCAATCAGTACGTC. Amino acids: CAASLKGQPNQYV.

The chain links TRBV7-3 to TRBJ2-6; TRBD2 matches 8 bases. Germline CDR1 and CDR2: SGHTA and FQGTGA. Germline trimming cut 4 bases from V and 2 bases from J; bases unmatched to any gene: 4. The CDR3 spans 16 residues. Written as DNA, the CDR3 is TGTGCCAGCAGCTCCCGGGGGGGAACTGGGGCCAACGTCCTGACTTTC. Translated: CASSSRGGTGANVLTF. Complete variable domain (other parts from reference TRBV7-3 and TRBJ2-6): GAGVSQTPSNKVTEKGKYVELRCDPISGHTALYWYRQSLGQGPEFLIYFQGTGAADDSGLPNDRFFAVRPEGSVSTLKIQRTERGDSAVYLCASSSRGGTGANVLTFGAGSRLTVL.

This clonotype was observed a handful of times. V is TRBV6-2 or TRBV6-3 and J is TRBJ2-1, with TRBD2 matching over 7 bases. Germline lookup yields CDR1 MNHEY and CDR2 SVGEGT. CDR3 size: 13 residues. V was pared by 6 bases and J by 8 bases, with 7 bases of the junction left unmatched. The CDR3 DNA sequence: TGTGCCAGCAGGGGCGGGAGTCCGCATGAGCAGTTCTTC. Translation: CASRGGSPHEQFF.

This clonotype was observed at least ten times. In nucleotides, the CDR3 is TGTGCCAGCAGTTTACTGGGCAGGGGGAGAGAGACCCAGTACTTC. As protein: CASSLLGRGRETQYF. This chain uses TRBV12-3 or TRBV12-4 with TRBJ2-5, with 7 bases identical to TRBD1. The CDR3 has 15 residues. The trim removed 2 bases at V and 4 bases at J, leaving 7 bases unmatched.

This clonotype was picked up a small number of times. V usage is TRBV5-6 and J usage is TRBJ2-5, with D possibly being TRBD2 (5 bases). Germline V lookup: CDR1 SGHDT, CDR2 YYEEEE. V was trimmed by 1 base and J by 0 bases, leaving 13 bases between them. The CDR3 is 16 residues long. In DNA form, the CDR3 reads TGTGCCAGCAGCTTGTTGGCGGGCTTGTACCAAGAGACCCAGTACTTC. It specifies CASSLLAGLYQETQYF. The full variable domain, with the rest looked up from reference TRBV5-6 and TRBJ2-5, is DAGVTQSPTHLIKTRGQQVTLRCSPKSGHDTVSWYQQALGQGPQFIFQYYEEEERQRGNFPDRFSGHQFPNYSSELNVNALLLGDSALYLCASSLLAGLYQETQYFGPGTRLLVL.

This clonotype has a count of ten or more. The V gene is TRBV20-1, the J gene TRBJ2-7, with D maybe TRBD2 (7 bases). Trimming took off 5 bases at V and 0 bases at J, with 17 bases between the two ends. The CDR3 has 15 residues. Germline assignment: CDR1 DFQATT and CDR2 SNEGSKA (reference sequence). The CDR3 is CSASGGSASSYEQYV. Written as DNA, the CDR3 is TGCAGTGCTTCGGGGGGCAGCGCATCCTCCTACGAGCAGTACGTC.

In its sample, this clonotype was seen many times. The V call is TRBV12-3 or TRBV12-4, the J call TRBJ1-5; 10 bases agree with TRBD1. The V gene end was trimmed by 6 bases and the J gene end by 4 bases; junction bases not matched to a gene: 3. The CDR3 sequence is 14 residues long. CDR3: CASREGQGNQPQHF. For the CDR3, the DNA is TGTGCCAGCAGGGAGGGACAGGGGAATCAGCCCCAGCATTTT.

This chain joins TRBV3-1 and TRBJ2-1; the D call may be TRBD1 or TRBD2 (5 bases each). CDR1 is LGHDT, CDR2 YNNKEL, per germline (reference sequence). The CDR3 is 15 amino acids. V was shortened by 2 bases and J by 4 bases, with 12 bases between the two germline ends. The CDR3 DNA reads as TGTGCCAGCAGCCAACCGGGACCCAGGTACAATGAGCAGTTCTTC. Its protein product is CASSQPGPRYNEQFF.

This clonotype was seen more than once but under ten times. The rearrangement links TRBV18 to TRBJ1-1; maybe TRBD1 (5 bases). Germline assignment: CDR1 KGHSH and CDR2 LQKENI. Trimming took 6 bases from V and 0 from J, leaving 14 bases between them. The length of the CDR3 is 15 residues. The CDR3 DNA reads TGTGCCAGCTCGCCTGGGGGGATCATGAACACTGAAGCTTTCTTT. Its translation: CASSPGGIMNTEAFF.

This clonotype occurred many times. The chain joins TRBV19 to TRBJ2-3, with 14 nucleotides matching TRBD2. The CDR3 covers 18 residues. The V and J ends lost 1 base and 3 bases, in that order; junction bases with no gene match: 6. Germline CDR1 is LNHDA and CDR2 is SQIVND (reference sequence). The DNA of the CDR3 is TGTGCCAGTAGTATAGCGGTTCGGACTAGCGGGAGGACAGATACGCAGTATTTT. This translates into CASSIAVRTSGRTDTQYF. The full variable domain, completed using reference TRBV19 and TRBJ2-3, is DGGITQSPKYLFRKEGQNVTLSCEQNLNHDAMYWYRQDPGQGLRLIYYSQIVNDFQKGDIAEGYSVSREKKESFPLTVTSAQKNPTAFYLCASSIAVRTSGRTDTQYFGPGTRLTVL.

This chain uses TRBV6-1 with TRBJ2-5, with 8 bases aligning to TRBD2. CDR1 and CDR2 (germline): MNHNS, SASEGT. The V gene end was trimmed by 7 bases and the J gene end by 0 bases; junction bases not matched to a gene: 7. The CDR3 has 15 amino acids. CDR3 nucleotide sequence: TGTGCCAGCAAATCGGGACTAGGAAACCAAGAGACCCAGTACTTC. Translation gives CASKSGLGNQETQYF.

The genes are TRBV11-2 and TRBJ2-7; 7 nucleotides match TRBD2. In germline, CDR1 is SGHAT, CDR2 FQNNGV. V was clipped by 2 bases and J by 5 bases; unmatched bases: 9. This CDR3 contains 15 residues. The CDR3 loop reads CASSLIAGAVHEQYF. As DNA, the CDR3 is TGTGCCAGCAGCTTAATTGCGGGAGCGGTCCACGAGCAGTACTTC.

The gene calls are TRBV6-2 or TRBV6-3 and TRBJ2-3; D remains ambiguous. V dropped 0 bases and J dropped 4 bases, with 11 bases sitting between them. The CDR3 length is 15 residues. Germline CDR1 MNHEY, CDR2 SVGEGT. In DNA, the CDR3 is TGTGCCAGCAGTTACTCCGGACCCGTTTCAGATACGCAGTATTTT. Residues: CASSYSGPVSDTQYF.

The CDR3 loop reads CASSWTGSGYEQYF. The CDR3 coding sequence is TGTGCCAGCAGTTGGACAGGTTCCGGCTACGAGCAGTACTTC. The chain joins TRBV12-3 or TRBV12-4 to TRBJ2-7, with 7 bases identical to TRBD1. The CDR3 spans 14 residues. V was pared by 4 bases and J by 3 bases, with 6 bases of the junction left unmatched.

This clonotype was seen at least ten times. The rearrangement links TRBV27 to TRBJ2-5, with a weak D call TRBD1 (5 bases). With 7 bases removed from V and 2 bases from J, the gap between germline ends came to 11 bases. This CDR3 is built from 13 residues. Germline V gene sequence: CDR1 MNHEY, CDR2 SMNVEV (reference sequence). DNA of the CDR3: TGTGCCAGCACAGGGCACTCACAAGAGACCCAGTACTTC. Translated: CASTGHSQETQYF.